The 16 T cell receptor beta chains in this list originate from one sample, sequenced in a study of OX40 agonist ivuxolimab in advanced cancers. Sequencing used immunoSEQ multiplex PCR; TCRdb keeps in-frame clones, though not all of them. This table holds about 41,000 clones, around 81% found once. Sequenced here: CD4+ or CD8+ T cells sorted from blood, sampled in a trial of the OX40 agonist ivuxolimab. The receptors stem from an adult with an advanced solid tumor such as melanoma, head and neck, liver or kidney cancer.

The chain links TRBV29-1 to TRBJ2-1; D ambiguous. V gave up 4 bases and J gave up 9 bases, with 10 bases separating them. Germline V CDR1 and CDR2: SQVTM, ANQGSEA. The CDR3 has 11 residues. CDR3 in amino acids: CSVVLAAEQFF. In DNA form, the CDR3 reads TGCAGCGTTGTATTGGCGGCTGAGCAGTTCTTC.

CDR3 protein: CASTIQGLAGGNEQFF. The CDR3 DNA reads TGTGCCAGCACCATCCAGGGGCTAGCGGGGGGTAATGAGCAGTTCTTC. The J gene is TRBJ2-1, the V gene TRBV7-2; 11 bases are shared with TRBD2. This CDR3 has 16 amino acids. J lost 7 bases, V lost 7 bases, and 12 bases had no gene match. Germline CDR1 and CDR2: SGHTA and FQGNSA. Drawing the rest from reference TRBV7-2 and TRBJ2-1, the complete variable domain is GAGVSQSPSNKVTEKGKDVELRCDPISGHTALYWYRQSLGQGLEFLIYFQGNSAPDKSGLPSDRFSAERTGGSVSTLTIQRTQQEDSAVYLCASTIQGLAGGNEQFFGPGTRLTVL.

The chain links TRBV6-5 to TRBJ2-7; 8 bases are a match to TRBD1. The germline V gene encodes CDR1 MNHEY and CDR2 SVGAGI. The CDR3 sequence is 12 residues long. V dropped 6 bases and J dropped 4; count of bases not matched to a gene: 2. The CDR3 DNA sequence: TGTGCCAGCAGCCGGACAGGGTACGAGCAGTACTTC. Amino acid sequence: CASSRTGYEQYF.

The gene calls are TRBV6-5 and TRBJ2-2; TRBD1 aligns across 7 bases. V lost 6 bases and J lost 4; bases outside the gene matches: 8. This CDR3 has 15 amino acids. The germline gives CDR1 MNHEY, CDR2 SVGAGI. CDR3 in DNA: TGTGCCAGCAGGGAGACAGGGTCGGGCACCGGGGAGCTGTTTTTT. This translates into CASRETGSGTGELFF.

This clone came up a few times. This chain links TRBV5-4 with TRBJ2-3; 10 bases match TRBD2. The V and J ends lost 3 bases and 2 bases, in that order; junction bases with no gene match: 6. This CDR3 is built from 16 residues. Germline CDR1 reads SGHNT; CDR2 reads YYREEE (reference sequence). In nucleotides, the CDR3 is TGTGCCAGCAGCTCGTTACTAGCGGGACTCACAGATACGCAGTATTTT. Translated: CASSSLLAGLTDTQYF. Based on the CDR3 plus reference TRBV5-4 and TRBJ2-3, the full variable domain is ETGVTQSPTHLIKTRGQQVTLRCSSQSGHNTVSWYQQALGQGPQFIFQYYREEENGRGNFPPRFSGLQFPNYSSELNVNALELDDSALYLCASSSLLAGLTDTQYFGPGTRLTVL.

This rearrangement joins TRBV19 to TRBJ2-7; D is possibly TRBD1 (6 bases). Trimming stripped 5 bases from V and 1 base from J, with 12 bases between. The germline V gene has CDR1 LNHDA and CDR2 SQIVND (reference sequence). The CDR3 consists of 14 residues. The CDR3 bases are TGTGCCAGTAGTTTGAGGGGGAAATCCTACGAGCAGTACTTC. This encodes CASSLRGKSYEQYF.

The rearrangement joins TRBV29-1 to TRBJ2-7; 10 bases fit TRBD1. This CDR3 comprises 14 residues. CDR1 is SQVTM and CDR2 is ANQGSEA in the germline V gene. V shed 6 bases and J 0 bases; nucleotides not matched to a gene: 5. Here the CDR3 reads CSVRDRGDSYEQYF. CDR3 in DNA: TGCAGCGTCCGGGACAGGGGAGACTCCTACGAGCAGTACTTC.

This rearrangement joins TRBV7-9 to TRBJ2-6, with D hard to call. The CDR3 totals 15 residues. Germline-derived CDR1 and CDR2 are SEHNR and FQNEAQ (reference sequence). The V end lost 5 bases, the J end lost 2 bases, and 10 bases lay between the germline ends. The CDR3 loop reads CASSPRVPGANVLTF. For the CDR3, the DNA is TGTGCCAGCAGCCCAAGGGTCCCTGGGGCCAACGTCCTGACTTTC.

The chain is built from TRBV7-9 and TRBJ2-3; D perhaps matches TRBD2 (5 bases). Germline CDR1 and CDR2: SEHNR and FQNEAQ (reference sequence). V was clipped by 7 bases and J by 1 base, with 15 bases between them. This CDR3 is built from 15 residues. The CDR3 sequence: CASTRGQDGTDTQYF. The DNA for the CDR3 is TGTGCCAGCACCCGAGGGCAGGACGGCACAGATACGCAGTATTTT.

This sequence joins TRBV6-1 and TRBJ2-1; 10 bases are a match to TRBD1. The germline gives CDR1 MNHNS, CDR2 SASEGT. The CDR3 covers 14 residues. The V segment lost 6 bases and the J segment 8 bases; nucleotides outside the gene matches: 7. CDR3 nucleotide sequence: TGTGCCAGCAGGCGGGACAGGGGTGGCGATGAGCAGTTCTTC. This sequence encodes CASRRDRGGDEQFF.

The chain links TRBV5-1 to TRBJ2-4; weak D call: TRBD2 (5 bases). Trimming shortened V by 0 bases and J by 8 bases, and 12 bases separated the two germline ends. This CDR3 has 14 residues. Germline lookup yields CDR1 SGHRS and CDR2 YFSETQ. The chain's CDR3 is CASSLGGVGDIQYF. The CDR3 DNA sequence: TGCGCCAGCAGCTTGGGTGGCGTCGGGGACATTCAGTACTTC.

This clone was seen only once. This chain connects TRBV25-1 to TRBJ2-3; D tentatively fits TRBD1 or TRBD2 (6 bases each). The V and J ends lost 7 bases and 4 bases respectively, with 15 bases between them. The germline V gene has CDR1 MGHDK and CDR2 SYGVNS. The CDR3 totals 14 residues. The CDR3 DNA reads TGTGCCAGCAAGGGGGGCCTAGAGGCAGATACGCAGTATTTT. Translating gives CASKGGLEADTQYF.

The chain links TRBV29-1 to TRBJ2-5; D is unresolved. The CDR3 contains 11 residues. CDR1 is SQVTM, CDR2 ANQGSEA, per germline. Between the trimmed V and J ends, which lost 2 bases and 5 bases, there was a span of 6 bases. In nucleotides, the CDR3 is TGCAGCGTTGAAAGGTCGGAGACCCAGTACTTC. Amino acid sequence: CSVERSETQYF.

The genes are TRBV15 and TRBJ2-1, with 7 bases identical to TRBD1. The CDR3 totals 14 residues. J gave up 5 bases and V 2 bases, and 3 bases lay outside the gene matches. Germline CDR1 LNHNV, CDR2 YYDKDF (reference sequence). The CDR3 is CATSRRGQNNEQFF. The CDR3 DNA reads TGTGCCACCAGCAGAAGGGGACAGAACAATGAGCAGTTCTTC. The full variable domain, its missing parts supplied by reference TRBV15 and TRBJ2-1, is DAMVIQNPRYQVTQFGKPVTLSCSQTLNHNVMYWYQQKSSQAPKLLFHYYDKDFNNEADTPDNFQSRRPNTSFCFLDIRSPGLGDTAMYLCATSRRGQNNEQFFGPGTRLTVL.

This clone appeared a single time. The chain has TRBV2 and TRBJ1-6; D gene uncertain. V was cut by 8 bases and J by 7 bases, with 15 bases left in between. Germline CDR1 is SNHLY and CDR2 is FYNNEI. This CDR3 region has 14 residues. The CDR3 DNA reads TGTGCCAGCCACCCGGCAGGTCTGAATTCACCCCTCCACTTT. Amino acid sequence: CASHPAGLNSPLHF.

The chain is built from TRBV11-3 and TRBJ1-2; D perhaps matches TRBD1 (5 bases). Germline V gene data show CDR1 as SGHNT and CDR2 as YENEEA. CDR3 length equals 14 residues. Trimming removed 0 bases from V and 7 bases from J, with 12 bases in between. The CDR3 bases are TGTGCCAGCAGCTTAGACCCGGGGCGGGGTGGCTACACCTTC. Its protein is CASSLDPGRGGYTF.